These 14 T cell receptor beta chains came from one sample sequenced in a study of blood T cell repertoires in COVID-19. Sequencing used immunoSEQ multiplex PCR; TCRdb keeps in-frame clones, though not all of them. In the table there are some 42,000 clones, 92% of which are singletons. The material sequenced was peripheral blood. The source of these receptors is a man in his fifties with active COVID-19.

The V gene is TRBV2, the J gene TRBJ2-1; the match to TRBD2 covers 10 bases. The J segment lost 0 bases and the V segment lost 6 bases, leaving 5 bases of the junction unmatched. The germline V gene has CDR1 SNHLY and CDR2 FYNNEI. The CDR3 length is 16 residues. The CDR3, as DNA: TGTGCCAGCAGAGCCAGGACTAGCGGCTCCTACAATGAGCAGTTCTTC. As protein: CASRARTSGSYNEQFF. Variable domain in full (rest from reference TRBV2 and TRBJ2-1): EPEVTQTPSHQVTQMGQEVILRCVPISNHLYFYWYRQILGQKVEFLVSFYNNEISEKSEIFDDQFSVERPDGSNFTLKIRSTKLEDSAMYFCASRARTSGSYNEQFFGPGTRLTVL.

The chain uses TRBV7-8 and TRBJ2-1; a weak D match, TRBD2 (5 bases). V lost 3 bases, J lost 5 bases, and 8 bases lay in between. Germline CDR1 SGHVS, CDR2 FQNEAQ. This CDR3 contains 13 residues. The CDR3 coding sequence is TGTGCCAGCAGCTTCCACGGGAACAATGAGCAGTTCTTC. Its translation: CASSFHGNNEQFF.

This chain uses TRBV3-1 (or the pseudogene TRBV3-2) with TRBJ1-3, with D possibly TRBD1 on 6 matching bases. The CDR3 sequence is 13 residues long. Looked up from germline, CDR1 is LGHDT and CDR2 is YNNKEL (reference sequence). Trimming removed 7 bases at V and 0 bases at J, with 7 bases between. CDR3 nucleotides: TGTGCCAGCAAAGGGGGCTCTGGAAACACCATATATTTT. The encoded protein is CASKGGSGNTIYF.

The chain employs TRBV6-1 and TRBJ2-2; TRBD2 matches 10 bases. The J segment lost 4 bases and the V segment lost 6 bases, leaving 8 bases of the junction unmatched. CDR3 length: 16 residues. Germline V gene data show CDR1 as MNHNS and CDR2 as SASEGT. CDR3 sequence (DNA): TGTGCCAGCAGCGAACTAGCGGGGACGATCACCGGGGAGCTGTTTTTT. Protein sequence: CASSELAGTITGELFF.

The chain joins TRBV19 to TRBJ1-2, with 9 bases matching TRBD1. After removal of 4 bases from V and 6 bases from J, the junction contained 3 bases not matched to a gene. Germline V gives CDR1 LNHDA, CDR2 SQIVND (reference sequence). This CDR3 contains 13 residues. CDR3: CASSTTGGDGYTF. In nucleotides, the CDR3 is TGTGCCAGTAGTACGACAGGGGGAGATGGCTACACCTTC.

The J gene is TRBJ2-1, the V gene TRBV6-5, with D maybe TRBD2 (5 bases). Germline V gene data show CDR1 as MNHEY and CDR2 as SVGAGI. Trimming removed 1 base at V and 1 base at J, with 8 bases between. The CDR3 consists of 15 residues. CDR3 sequence reads: CASSYYSASYNEQFF. In DNA form, the CDR3 reads TGTGCCAGCAGTTACTATAGCGCGTCCTACAATGAGCAGTTCTTC.

The chain combines TRBV10-3 with TRBJ2-1; the D gene is possibly TRBD1 (6 bases). V was cut by 10 bases and J by 0 bases, with 25 bases left in between. The V gene's germline CDR1 is ENHRY and CDR2 SYGVKD. This CDR3 region has 18 residues. The CDR3 region has the DNA TGTGCCACCCAGGGAACAGGGATAGGGACGAGCTCCTACAATGAGCAGTTCTTC. Translated, it gives CATQGTGIGTSSYNEQFF.

The chain carries TRBV3-1 (or the pseudogene TRBV3-2) and TRBJ1-1, with D perhaps matching TRBD1 (6 bases). The germline gives CDR1 LGHDT, CDR2 YNNKEL (reference sequence). Trimming took off 6 bases at V and 4 bases at J, with 15 bases between the two ends. There are 14 residues in the CDR3. Here the CDR3 DNA reads TGTGCCAGCAGGTATGGCGGGGGCCCCACTGAAGCTTTCTTT. This codes for CASRYGGGPTEAFF.

This clone has only one observation. J is TRBJ2-1 and V is TRBV14, with 11 bases that match TRBD2. V trimming: 4 bases; J trimming: 5 bases; junction bases outside the gene matches: 10. CDR1 SGHDN and CDR2 FVKESK come from the germline V gene. The CDR3 consists of 17 residues. CDR3 residues: CASSPIAGGLEDNEQFF. CDR3 in DNA: TGTGCCAGCAGCCCGATAGCGGGAGGGCTCGAGGACAATGAGCAGTTCTTC.

In this sample, this clone turned up once. The chain is built from TRBV2 and TRBJ2-1, with D perhaps matching TRBD2 (6 bases). The V end was cut by 7 bases, the J end by 4 bases, with 17 bases between. Germline CDR1 and CDR2: SNHLY and FYNNEI. CDR3 size: 15 residues. The DNA for the CDR3 is TGTGCCAGCATGGAATTGCGGGACTTTTACAATGAGCAGTTCTTC. Translation: CASMELRDFYNEQFF. The full variable domain, its missing parts supplied by reference TRBV2 and TRBJ2-1, is EPEVTQTPSHQVTQMGQEVILRCVPISNHLYFYWYRQILGQKVEFLVSFYNNEISEKSEIFDDQFSVERPDGSNFTLKIRSTKLEDSAMYFCASMELRDFYNEQFFGPGTRLTVL.

This CDR3 is CATSRDTGTGDTGELFF. The CDR3 DNA reads TGTGCCACCAGCAGAGACACCGGGACAGGGGACACCGGGGAGCTGTTTTTT. V and J are TRBV15 and TRBJ2-2; TRBD1 aligns across 10 bases. The CDR3 extends over 17 amino acids. After removal of 0 bases from V and 3 bases from J, the junction contained 4 bases not matched to a gene. CDR1 and CDR2 (germline): LNHNV, YYDKDF (reference sequence). The whole variable domain, remainder taken from reference TRBV15 and TRBJ2-2, is DAMVIQNPRYQVTQFGKPVTLSCSQTLNHNVMYWYQQKSSQAPKLLFHYYDKDFNNEADTPDNFQSRRPNTSFCFLDIRSPGLGDTAMYLCATSRDTGTGDTGELFFGEGSRLTVL.

Concerning this clone: The junction differs from germline at one of its ends, possibly a read error. V is TRBV13 and J is TRBJ1-5, with D tentatively TRBD1 (6 bases). Germline CDR1 is PRHDT and CDR2 is FYEKMQ (reference sequence). CDR3 size: 16 residues. The CDR3 coding sequence is TGTGCCACCAGCTTAAGGGGGGGGGCAGATAATCAGCCCCAGCATTTT. This translates into CATSLRGGADNQPQHF.

Note on this clone: The limits of the CDR3 on the DNA are not certain, so only TCRdb's listed CDR3 is given. The chain employs TRBV29-1 and TRBJ1-1; the D segment call TRBD1 is taken from the table without a DNA check. Germline CDR1 reads SQVTM; CDR2 reads ANQGSEA. The CDR3 is made up of 14 amino acids, end residues included. The chain's CDR3 is CSVFWQGKNTEAFF.

V is TRBV27 and J is TRBJ1-5; the D gene is possibly TRBD1 (6 bases). The germline V and J ends were trimmed by 6 bases and 7 bases, with 16 bases remaining between them. Germline V CDR1 and CDR2: MNHEY, SMNVEV (reference sequence). The CDR3 spans 14 residues. For the CDR3, the DNA is TGTGCCAGCAGGCCACAGGGAGAGGGGCAGCCCCAGCATTTT. It codes for CASRPQGEGQPQHF.